The rows below give T cell receptor beta chains drawn from one sample of a study of blood T cell repertoires in COVID-19. The method was immunoSEQ multiplex PCR; TCRdb's version includes in-frame clones alone and lacks a portion of them. The sample yields about 220,000 clones, 85% to 90% seen once. The sequenced sample consisted of PBMCs or T cells enriched from blood (not recorded which). These receptors all come from a woman aged 18 to 35 in a cohort exposed to, infected with or recovered from COVID-19 (not recorded which). CDR3s include the opening cysteine and the closing phenylalanine or tryptophan. The D gene is left open where the match is weak. Clone size is not always given. Where it is, it says once, few, many or a class for expanded clones.

j_call v_call d_call clone_size cdr3_aa cdr3_nt
TRBJ2-7 TRBV19 NA NA CASSIELGHSYEQYF TGTGCCAGTAGTATAGAATTAGGACACTCCTACGAGCAGTACTTC
TRBJ1-1 TRBV6-1 TRBD1 NA CASNEQGKAFF TGTGCCAGCAATGAACAGGGGAAAGCTTTCTTT
TRBJ2-1 TRBV7-3 TRBD1 NA CASSLARRGLTGEQFF TGTGCCAGCAGCTTAGCGCGCAGGGGGCTTACCGGTGAGCAGTTCTTC
TRBJ2-3 TRBV24-1 NA once CATSSADTTDTQYF TGTGCCACCAGTTCCGCGGACACCACAGATACGCAGTATTTT
TRBJ1-1 TRBV3-1/TRBV3-2 NA NA CASSQWEIGLNTEAFF TGTGCCAGCAGCCAATGGGAGATAGGTCTGAACACTGAAGCTTTCTTT
TRBJ2-7 TRBV18 NA NA CASSIPRSLGGEKYEQYF TGTGCCAGCTCTATCCCTCGGTCTTTAGGCGGGGAGAAATACGAGCAGTACTTC
TRBJ1-1 TRBV24-1 TRBD1 NA CATSDSGHGTGGTEAFF TGTGCCACCAGTGATTCCGGACATGGGACAGGGGGCACTGAAGCTTTCTTT
TRBJ1-5 TRBV6-7 TRBD1 NA CASSYSRGQGSDQPQHF TGTGCCAGCAGTTACTCGAGGGGACAGGGAAGCGATCAGCCCCAGCATTTT
TRBJ1-3 TRBV4-1 TRBD1 once CASSRQPGQGTDTIYF TGCGCCAGCAGCCGACAACCGGGACAGGGTACAGACACCATATATTTT
TRBJ1-2 TRBV19 NA NA CASSILGEAYGYTF TGTGCCAGTAGTATCTTAGGGGAAGCCTATGGCTACACCTTC
TRBJ2-1 TRBV18 NA NA CASSPQGRHNEQFF TGTGCCAGCTCACCTCAGGGGCGGCACAATGAGCAGTTCTTC
TRBJ2-1 TRBV5-4 TRBD1 NA CASSRTGGYNEQFF TGTGCCAGCAGCAGGACAGGGGGATACAATGAGCAGTTCTTC
TRBJ2-1 TRBV9 NA NA CASSEGPPGTYNEQFF TGTGCCAGCAGCGAGGGACCACCCGGGACTTACAATGAGCAGTTCTTC
TRBJ2-2 TRBV5-1 NA NA CASRVAHTGELFF TGCGCCAGCAGAGTGGCACACACCGGGGAGCTGTTTTTT
TRBJ1-3 TRBV15 NA NA CATSRDRDRNTIYF TGTGCCACCAGCAGAGATCGGGACAGAAACACCATATATTTT
TRBJ2-3 TRBV2 TRBD2 NA CASSGYGGGAADTQYF TGTGCCAGCAGTGGGTATGGCGGGGGGGCGGCAGATACGCAGTATTTT
TRBJ2-7 TRBV12-3/TRBV12-4 NA NA CASSFQGFYEQYF TGTGCCAGCAGTTTCCAGGGCTTTTACGAGCAGTACTTC
TRBJ2-1 TRBV18 NA NA CASSPRDSTLNEQFF TGTGCCAGCTCACCTCGGGACTCCACACTCAATGAGCAGTTCTTC
TRBJ2-7 TRBV11-2 TRBD1 NA CASSSPGTVKDSYEQYF TGTGCCAGCAGCTCTCCCGGGACAGTAAAAGATTCCTACGAGCAGTACTTC
TRBJ1-5 TRBV10-3 TRBD1 NA CAISSNGQGNQPQHF TGTGCCATCAGCTCAAACGGACAGGGCAATCAGCCCCAGCATTTT
TRBJ1-3 TRBV5-1 NA NA CASSSSGGGNTIYF TGCGCCAGCAGCTCCTCGGGTGGCGGAAACACCATATATTTT
TRBJ2-2 TRBV3-1/TRBV3-2 TRBD1 NA CASSQSTGGLRELFF TGTGCCAGCAGCCAATCGACAGGGGGTTTACGGGAGCTGTTTTTT
TRBJ2-3 TRBV11-2 NA NA CASSLTRGLTDTQYF TGTGCCAGCAGCTTGACTAGGGGGCTCACAGATACGCAGTATTTT
TRBJ1-2 TRBV5-8 NA NA CASNKEANYYGYTF TGTGCCAGCAATAAGGAGGCCAACTACTATGGCTACACCTTC
TRBJ2-7 TRBV7-9 NA NA CASSLGLRLAGEQYF TGTGCCAGCAGCTTAGGCCTCCGGCTAGCCGGGGAGCAGTACTTC
TRBJ2-2 TRBV9 TRBD1 NA CASSPMDRAGTGELFF TGTGCCAGCAGCCCAATGGACAGGGCCGGCACCGGGGAGCTGTTTTTT
TRBJ2-1 TRBV2 TRBD2 few CASTEAGGQLNEQFF TGTGCCAGCACCGAAGCGGGAGGGCAGTTGAATGAGCAGTTCTTC
TRBJ2-1 TRBV24-1 TRBD1 NA CATSDRRDRTIYNEQFF TGTGCCACCAGTGACCGCCGGGACAGAACCATCTACAATGAGCAGTTCTTC
TRBJ1-4 TRBV10-2 NA once CASRSTEGGEKLFF TGCGCCAGCCGATCAACGGAAGGCGGCGAAAAACTGTTTTTT
TRBJ1-1 TRBV7-9 NA NA CASSGGTGDSMNTEAFF TGTGCCAGCAGCGGAGGGACGGGAGACTCCATGAACACTGAAGCTTTCTTT
TRBJ1-4 TRBV6-5 NA NA CASSYSPTEIEKLFF TGTGCCAGCAGTTACTCACCAACAGAGATAGAAAAACTGTTTTTT
TRBJ2-1 TRBV10-1 NA NA CASSKSDEQFF TGCGCCAGCAGTAAATCCGATGAGCAGTTCTTC
TRBJ1-4 TRBV28 NA NA CASKRGAEGDEKLFF TGTGCCAGCAAGAGGGGAGCCGAGGGGGATGAAAAACTGTTTTTT
TRBJ2-3 TRBV18 NA NA CASSPDQGQGYTDTQYF TGTGCCAGCTCACCAGACCAGGGCCAGGGGTACACAGATACGCAGTATTTT
TRBJ1-5 TRBV19 TRBD1 NA CASSPSGQGAPNQPQHF TGTGCCAGTAGTCCCTCAGGACAGGGGGCTCCTAATCAGCCCCAGCATTTT
TRBJ2-7 TRBV5-8 NA NA CASSLRLGGGYEQYF TGTGCCAGCAGCTTGCGTCTGGGGGGAGGCTACGAGCAGTACTTC
TRBJ2-7 TRBV28 NA NA CASSPSLQGYEQYF TGTGCCAGCAGTCCTTCATTGCAGGGCTACGAGCAGTACTTC
TRBJ2-1 TRBV2 TRBD1 NA CASSDSGQLYNEQFF TGTGCCAGCAGTGATTCGGGACAGCTATACAATGAGCAGTTCTTC
TRBJ1-1 TRBV6-5 NA many CASSPTENTEAFF TGTGCCAGCAGTCCCACAGAGAACACTGAAGCTTTCTTT
TRBJ1-2 TRBV6-4 NA NA CASSDSTKGGYTF TGTGCCAGCAGTGACTCAACAAAGGGGGGCTACACCTTC
TRBJ2-7 TRBV5-4 NA few CASSLGLTYEQYF TGTGCCAGCAGCTTGGGACTGACCTACGAGCAGTACTTC
TRBJ1-2 TRBV5-1 NA NA CASSLEGEGYGYTF TGCGCCAGCAGCTTGGAGGGGGAAGGCTATGGCTACACCTTC
TRBJ1-1 TRBV27 TRBD1 NA CASRQTGYTEAFF TGTGCCAGCAGGCAGACAGGGTACACTGAAGCTTTCTTT
TRBJ1-1 TRBV2 NA NA CASSDWRTEAFF TGTGCCAGCAGTGATTGGAGAACTGAAGCTTTCTTT
TRBJ2-1 TRBV7-2 NA NA CASSLVGGDNEQFF TGTGCCAGCAGCTTAGTAGGGGGTGACAATGAGCAGTTCTTC
TRBJ2-4 TRBV19 NA NA CASSITGGENIQYF TGTGCCAGTAGTATAACAGGGGGGGAGAACATTCAGTACTTC
TRBJ2-2 TRBV27 TRBD2 NA CASSAPFTSLRGGSGELFF TGTGCCAGCAGTGCGCCGTTTACCTCGCTCCGCGGGGGGAGCGGGGAGCTGTTTTTT
TRBJ1-2 TRBV11-2 NA NA CASSLGSGGYTF TGTGCCAGCAGCTTAGGATCAGGCGGCTACACCTTC
TRBJ1-1 TRBV6-5 NA NA CASRWTSTNTEAFF TGTGCCAGCAGATGGACATCGACGAACACTGAAGCTTTCTTT
TRBJ1-3 TRBV7-2 TRBD1 NA CASSAGLGQISGNTIYF TGTGCCAGCAGCGCGGGGCTGGGACAGATCTCTGGAAACACCATATATTTT
TRBJ2-1 TRBV7-9 TRBD1 NA CASTRQGSYNEQFF TGTGCCAGCACCCGACAGGGGTCCTACAATGAGCAGTTCTTC
TRBJ2-7 TRBV7-2 NA NA CASSLVERVEQYF TGTGCCAGCAGCTTAGTAGAACGGGTTGAGCAGTACTTC
TRBJ1-1 TRBV19 NA NA CASSGNPGWGNTEAFF TGTGCCAGTAGTGGGAATCCGGGATGGGGTAACACTGAAGCTTTCTTT
TRBJ1-6 TRBV5-1 TRBD1 NA CASSPGQDYSPLHF TGCGCCAGCAGCCCGGGACAGGACTATTCACCCCTCCACTTT
TRBJ2-1 TRBV2 NA NA CASRDSSYNEQFF TGTGCCAGCAGGGACTCCTCCTACAATGAGCAGTTCTTC
TRBJ2-2 TRBV10-3 TRBD1 NA CAISELNRGAGELFF TGTGCCATCAGTGAGTTAAACAGGGGTGCCGGGGAGCTGTTTTTT
TRBJ2-1 TRBV15 TRBD2 NA CATSRTSGLAGGGEQFF TGTGCCACCAGCAGAACCTCAGGGCTAGCGGGAGGGGGAGAGCAGTTCTTC
TRBJ1-5 TRBV28 TRBD1 NA CASRRTGSGQPQHF TGTGCCAGCAGGCGGACAGGGTCGGGTCAGCCCCAGCATTTT
TRBJ2-7 TRBV30 TRBD2 NA CAWSPRLASTYEQYF TGTGCCTGGAGTCCCCGACTAGCGTCGACCTACGAGCAGTACTTC